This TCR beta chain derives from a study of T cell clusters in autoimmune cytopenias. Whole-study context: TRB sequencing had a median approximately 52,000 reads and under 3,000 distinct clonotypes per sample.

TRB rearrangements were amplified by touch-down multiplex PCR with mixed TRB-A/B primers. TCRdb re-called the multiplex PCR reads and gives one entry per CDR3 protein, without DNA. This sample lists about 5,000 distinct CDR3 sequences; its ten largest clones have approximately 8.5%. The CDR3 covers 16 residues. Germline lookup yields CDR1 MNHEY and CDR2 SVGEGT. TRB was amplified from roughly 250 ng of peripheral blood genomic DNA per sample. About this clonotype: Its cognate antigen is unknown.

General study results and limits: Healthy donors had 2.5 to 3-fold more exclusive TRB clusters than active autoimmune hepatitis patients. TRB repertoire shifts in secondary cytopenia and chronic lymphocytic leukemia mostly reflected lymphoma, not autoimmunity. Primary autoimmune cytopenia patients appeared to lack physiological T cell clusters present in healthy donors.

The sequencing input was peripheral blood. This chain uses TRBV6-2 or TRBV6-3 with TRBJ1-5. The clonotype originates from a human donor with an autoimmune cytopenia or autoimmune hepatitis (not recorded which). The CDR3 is CASSYSGALSNQPQHF.